The 29 T cell receptor beta chains presented below share a single source sample, sequenced in a study of metastatic and nonmetastatic thyroid tumors (dated by TCRdb to about 2020). Receptor amplification or capture employed PCR. For sequencing, an Illumina HiSeq 4000 was employed. Using fastp trimming at Q25 and MiXCR clonotype assembly, TCRdb reanalyzed the public sequencing data and kept in-frame beta chains. This sample has about 27,000 clones in its table, and approximately 24% of those were observed once. Of the sample, 5% to 6.5% is held by the ten largest clones. None of the patients had been given any treatment before thyroid surgery. Sequenced sample: blood. These receptor sequences come from a female donor with papillary thyroid cancer or a benign thyroid nodule (not recorded which). Some clones in this sample may be carry-over from other donors' samples.

J is TRBJ1-6 and V is TRBV12-3 or TRBV12-4, with a tentative D call TRBD1 (6 bases). Trimming left V 5 bases short and J 9 bases short, with 14 bases between. The CDR3 runs to 14 residues. This CDR3 is CASSPGQCSSPLHF. CDR3 DNA: TGTGCCAGCAGTCCTGGACAGTGTAGTTCACCCCTCCACTTT.

This chain connects TRBV16 to TRBJ1-1; weak D call: TRBD1 (5 bases). The CDR3 is 16 amino acids. With 2 bases removed from V and 3 bases from J, the gap between germline ends came to 16 bases. Germline CDR1 and CDR2: KGHSY and FQNENV. The CDR3 nucleotides read TGTGCCAGCAGCCAAGGATTGGGGCAGCAGTACACTGAAGCTTTCTTT. Translated, it gives CASSQGLGQQYTEAFF.

Note on this clone: Since a much larger clone is just one base distant, this may be a read error. V is TRBV2 and J is TRBJ1-5; no definite D call. Germline CDR1 reads SNHLY; CDR2 reads FYNNEI. V was clipped by 3 bases and J by 6 bases, with 15 bases between them. The CDR3 length is 15 residues. The CDR3 DNA sequence: TGTGCCAGCAGTGACCCCCGCGACCAGATTCAGCCCCAGCATTTT. It codes for CASSDPRDQIQPQHF.

This clone was seen ten or more times. This rearrangement joins TRBV19 to TRBJ2-7; TRBD2 aligns across 7 bases. Germline lookup yields CDR1 LNHDA and CDR2 SQIVND (reference sequence). Trimming at V came to 5 bases and at J to 2 bases, leaving 12 bases not matched to a gene. The CDR3 has 16 residues. The DNA for the CDR3 is TGTGCCAGTAGTGCCGCTCAAGCGGGAAATGCCTACGAGCAGTACTTC. Protein: CASSAAQAGNAYEQYF.

This clone was seen repeatedly, ten times or more. The CDR3 loop reads CASRGADTQYF. CDR3 sequence (DNA): TGTGCCAGCAGGGGGGCAGATACGCAGTATTTT. The V gene is TRBV5-4, the J gene TRBJ2-3; D is perhaps TRBD1 or TRBD2 (5 bases each). The CDR3 runs 11 residues. Germline-derived CDR1 and CDR2 are SGHNT and YYREEE (reference sequence). Trimming left V 5 bases short and J 4 bases short, with 5 bases between. The full variable domain, with the rest looked up from reference TRBV5-4 and TRBJ2-3, is ETGVTQSPTHLIKTRGQQVTLRCSSQSGHNTVSWYQQALGQGPQFIFQYYREEENGRGNFPPRFSGLQFPNYSSELNVNALELDDSALYLCASRGADTQYFGPGTRLTVL.

The rearrangement links TRBV9 to TRBJ2-3; TRBD2 might be the D (6 bases). V dropped 0 bases and J dropped 3 bases, with 11 bases sitting between them. CDR1 and CDR2 (germline): SGDLS, YYNGEE. The CDR3 runs 15 residues. Here the CDR3 DNA reads TGTGCCAGCAGCGTAGGCGGGATGGTGACAGATACGCAGTATTTT. As protein: CASSVGGMVTDTQYF.

This clone was detected many times. V is TRBV10-2 and J is TRBJ2-1; the D gene could be TRBD1 or TRBD2 (7 bases each). Trimming left V 4 bases short and J 7 bases short, with 11 bases between. Germline-derived CDR1 and CDR2 are WSHSY and SAAADI. The length of the CDR3 is 13 residues. The DNA of the CDR3 is TGCGCCAGCAGTGTGCAGGGGGGGAATGAGCAGTTCTTC. It encodes CASSVQGGNEQFF.

By share, this clone counts as medium-sized. The J gene is TRBJ2-7, the V gene TRBV6-1; D unclear. This CDR3 region has 13 residues. Trimming left V 6 bases short and J 4 bases short, with 13 bases between. The germline gives CDR1 MNHNS, CDR2 SASEGT. The chain's CDR3 is CASSETVRYEQYV. CDR3 nucleotides: TGTGCCAGCAGCGAAACTGTGCGTTACGAGCAGTACGTC.

This clone rates as medium-sized. The same CDR3 is also encoded by other DNA sequences in this sample. The V call is TRBV18, the J call TRBJ1-2, with D perhaps TRBD1 (6 bases). The CDR3 sequence is 14 residues long. Germline V lookup: CDR1 KGHSH, CDR2 LQKENI. V was shortened by 3 bases and J by 7 bases, with 15 bases between the two germline ends. CDR3 sequence (DNA): TGTGCCAGCTCACCGGGGGGGGCCCACGGTGGCTACACCTTC. Protein sequence: CASSPGGAHGGYTF. Full variable domain (rest looked up from reference TRBV18 and TRBJ1-2): NAGVMQNPRHLVRRRGQEARLRCSPMKGHSHVYWYRQLPEEGLKFMVYLQKENIIDESGMPKERFSAEFPKEGPSILRIQQVVRGDSAAYFCASSPGGAHGGYTFGSGTRLTVV.

This clone was counted at least ten times. The identical CDR3 is also encoded by other nucleotide sequences in the sample. The chain carries TRBV25-1 and TRBJ2-6; no clear D gene. The CDR3 spans 16 residues. Between the trimmed V and J ends, which lost 0 bases and 0 bases, there was a span of 6 bases. Germline assignment: CDR1 MGHDK and CDR2 SYGVNS. CDR3 DNA sequence: TGTGCCAGCAGTGAATATAAGAGCTCTGGGGCCAACGTCCTGACTTTC. It yields the protein CASSEYKSSGANVLTF.

Turning to this clone: Because the CDR3 is missing its conserved closing phenylalanine or tryptophan, this is likely a read error. This rearrangement joins TRBV7-8 to TRBJ1-2, with D possibly being TRBD1 (5 bases). CDR1 is SGHVS and CDR2 is FQNEAQ in the germline V gene. This CDR3 is 13 amino acids long. The CDR3 coding sequence is TGTGCCGGCAGCCCTGACAGAGACTATGGCTACACCTCC. Its protein is CAGSPDRDYGYTS.

The table lists this clone with a few counts. Compared with germline, one end of the junction differs, possibly owing to a read error. The rearrangement joins TRBV28 to TRBJ1-5, with D perhaps TRBD1 (6 bases). The CDR3 extends over 14 amino acids. Germline V CDR1 and CDR2: MDHEN, SYDVKM. The CDR3 region is CASSSRDMDHPHHF. As DNA, the CDR3 is TGTGCCAGCAGTTCCCGGGACATGGATCATCCCCATCATTTT. The entire variable domain, with the rest obtained from reference TRBV28 and TRBJ1-5, is as follows: DVKVTQSSRYLVKRTGEKVFLECVQDMDHENMFWYRQDPGLGLRLIYFSYDVKMKEKGDIPEGYSVSREKKERFSLILESASTNQTSMYLCASSSRDMDHPHHFGDGTRLSIL.

The V and J genes are TRBV7-2 and TRBJ2-5; D is perhaps TRBD2 (6 bases). This CDR3 is built from 16 residues. Germline CDR1 and CDR2: SGHTA and FQGNSA. With 5 bases removed from V and 5 bases from J, the gap between germline ends came to 21 bases. This chain's CDR3 is CASSRGTSRGMETQYF. Written as DNA, the CDR3 is TGTGCCAGCAGCCGAGGTACTAGCCGGGGGATGGAGACCCAGTACTTC.

The rearrangement links TRBV20-1 to TRBJ2-5, with 7 bases identical to TRBD2. There are 15 residues in the CDR3. Germline V CDR1 and CDR2: DFQATT, SNEGSKA (reference sequence). V lost 6 bases and J lost 5; bases outside the gene matches: 15. The chain's CDR3 is CSASTSVSLRETQYF. DNA for the CDR3: TGCAGTGCCAGTACTAGCGTGAGTTTGAGGGAGACCCAGTACTTC.

This clone occurred many times. V usage is TRBV5-6 and J usage is TRBJ2-5; no clear D. In germline, CDR1 is SGHDT, CDR2 YYEEEE. V lost 1 base and J lost 3, with 1 base in between. The CDR3 totals 11 residues. The CDR3 region has the DNA TGTGCCAGCAGCTTGAAAGAGACCCAGTACTTC. Translating it yields CASSLKETQYF.

This clone was counted only a few times. The V call is TRBV13, the J call TRBJ2-1; no clear D. V was clipped by 5 bases and J by 5 bases, with 19 bases between them. The length of the CDR3 is 16 residues. Germline V gene data show CDR1 as PRHDT and CDR2 as FYEKMQ (reference sequence). CDR3 bases: TGTGCCAGCAGCCCGCTTTTAGGGTCCCGTGACAATGAGCAGTTCTTC. Protein product: CASSPLLGSRDNEQFF.

The CDR3 nucleotides read TGTGCCACCAGTGACCGCCGGGACAGCGCTTACAATGAGCAGTTCTTC. Protein product: CATSDRRDSAYNEQFF. The chain joins TRBV24-1 to TRBJ2-1; 7 bases fit TRBD1. The CDR3 totals 16 residues. J lost 4 bases, V lost 4 bases, and 9 bases had no gene match. Germline assignment: CDR1 KGHDR and CDR2 SFDVKD.

Relative to its sample, this clone is medium-sized (0.01 to 0.1%). The rearrangement links TRBV28 to TRBJ1-6, with TRBD1 identical over 8 bases. Germline CDR1 reads MDHEN; CDR2 reads SYDVKM. V lost 6 bases, J lost 4 bases, and 8 bases stayed unmatched. The CDR3 totals 16 residues. The CDR3 DNA follows: TGTGCCAGCAGAACGACAGGGGCGAATTATAATTCACCCCTCCACTTT. Encoded protein: CASRTTGANYNSPLHF.

Within the sample, this clone is medium-sized. The rearrangement uses TRBV5-1 and TRBJ2-2; 14 bases are a match to TRBD2. The CDR3 extends over 17 amino acids. Germline CDR1 and CDR2: SGHRS and YFSETQ. With V trimmed by 4 bases and J by 4 bases, 6 bases remained unmatched. The CDR3 DNA reads TGCGCCAGCAGCCTCGGGACTAGCGGGAGTAGCACCGGGGAGCTGTTTTTT. Residues: CASSLGTSGSSTGELFF.

This clone was seen a few times. The junction departs from the called germline gene at one end, perhaps through a read error. This chain uses TRBV6-4 with TRBJ2-5; 7 bases align to TRBD1. This CDR3 has 17 amino acids. Germline V gene sequence: CDR1 MRHNA, CDR2 SNTAGT. The CDR3 nucleotides are TGTGCCAGCAGTGACCCGAAAGGGGGCCCGTACCAAGAGAACCAGTACTTC. Its protein product is CASSDPKGGPYQENQYF.

Of note for this clone: The junction and the germline gene differ at one end; a read error may be behind it. The chain has TRBV20-1 and TRBJ2-3; TRBD1 agrees at 8 bases. The CDR3 extends over 14 amino acids. Germline V lookup: CDR1 DFQATT, CDR2 SNEGSKA (reference sequence). The CDR3 DNA reads TGCAGTGCTTACAGGGGGTGGGGCACAGATACGCAGTATTTC. This gives the protein CSAYRGWGTDTQYF.

The chain couples TRBV7-9 to TRBJ2-7; possible D gene TRBD1, 5 bases. CDR1 and CDR2 (germline): SEHNR, FQNEAQ (reference sequence). The CDR3 has 13 amino acids. V lost 3 bases, J lost 2 bases, and 8 bases lay in between. CDR3 amino acids: CASSLRQTYEQYF. CDR3 in DNA: TGTGCCAGCAGCTTGAGACAGACCTACGAGCAGTACTTC.

V usage is TRBV5-1 and J usage is TRBJ1-2; the D is unclear. Germline CDR1 SGHRS, CDR2 YFSETQ. V lost 4 bases to trimming and J lost 2 bases, with 6 bases between them. CDR3 length: 12 amino acids. The CDR3 loop reads CASSRLNYGYTF. CDR3 coding DNA: TGCGCCAGCAGCAGATTGAACTATGGCTACACCTTC.

This rearrangement joins TRBV5-1 to TRBJ2-5; no clear D. Germline V gives CDR1 SGHRS, CDR2 YFSETQ. The CDR3 sequence is 15 residues long. V lost 4 bases, J lost 3 bases, and 16 bases lay in between. The CDR3 protein is CASSPRSGIKETQYF. In DNA form, the CDR3 reads TGCGCCAGCAGCCCCCGAAGTGGGATTAAAGAGACCCAGTACTTC.

V gene TRBV18 combines with J gene TRBJ1-5; 8 positions match TRBD1. CDR1 and CDR2 (germline): KGHSH, LQKENI. CDR3 length: 15 residues. With V trimmed by 2 bases and J by 5 bases, 5 bases remained unmatched. CDR3 sequence reads: CASSPRTGSDQPQHF. The CDR3 coding sequence is TGTGCCAGCTCACCAAGGACAGGGAGTGATCAGCCCCAGCATTTT.

This clone was seen at least ten times. The V call is TRBV3-1, the J call TRBJ2-2, with TRBD2 identical over 13 bases. The junction had 1 base not matched to a gene; V was cut back by 5 bases and J by 1 base. CDR1 and CDR2 (germline): LGHDT, YNNKEL (reference sequence). This CDR3 is built from 16 residues. CDR3 in amino acids: CASSRTSGRNTGELFF. The CDR3 nucleotides are TGTGCCAGCAGCAGGACTAGCGGGAGGAACACCGGGGAGCTGTTTTTT. Looking up the rest from reference TRBV3-1 and TRBJ2-2 gives the full variable domain: DTAVSQTPKYLVTQMGNDKSIKCEQNLGHDTMYWYKQDSKKFLKIMFSYNNKELIINETVPNRFSPKSPDKAHLNLHINSLELGDSAVYFCASSRTSGRNTGELFFGEGSRLTVL.

This clone is deemed medium-sized. The CDR3 sequence: CASRLGEGSYEQYF. For the CDR3, the DNA is TGCGCCAGCAGGCTGGGGGAGGGGTCCTACGAGCAGTACTTC. The chain recombines TRBV5-1 with TRBJ2-7; TRBD2 matches at 7 bases. The V gene end was trimmed by 5 bases and the J gene end by 1 base; junction bases not matched to a gene: 6. Germline CDR1 SGHRS, CDR2 YFSETQ. The CDR3 spans 14 residues.

By proportion, this clone is medium-sized (0.01 to 0.1%). The rearrangement uses TRBV11-2 and TRBJ2-7; 11 bases align to TRBD2. V dropped 5 bases and J dropped 6; count of bases not matched to a gene: 6. Germline loops: CDR1 SGHAT, CDR2 FQNNGV. The CDR3 consists of 14 residues. The CDR3 loop reads CASSPIAGGGEQYF. The CDR3 DNA sequence: TGTGCCAGCAGCCCGATAGCGGGAGGGGGCGAGCAGTACTTC.

The table lists this clone with many counts. The genes are TRBV7-8 and TRBJ1-1; no reliable D call. This CDR3 comprises 14 residues. Trimming pared 1 base from V and 8 bases from J, leaving 14 bases between. The germline gives CDR1 SGHVS, CDR2 FQNEAQ. The DNA of the CDR3 is TGTGCCAGCAGCTTAGACGGCGACAAGACAGAAGCTTTCTTT. The encoded protein is CASSLDGDKTEAFF.